Here is one T cell receptor beta chain with its context. The antigen is undetermined. V dropped 1 base and J dropped 9 bases, with 16 bases sitting between them. CDR1 is LGHNA and CDR2 is YSLEER in the germline V gene. CDR3 size: 16 residues. The source of the sample is a study of cytomegalovirus exposure and HLA in healthy donors. Overall study results and limits: In a later analysis, TCR beta V- and J-gene trimming showed a link to a missense DCLRE1C variant. Associated with cytomegalovirus, according to the listing, were 164 TCR beta chains. Within an earlier analysis, most TCR beta V segments proved productive either about 90% or about 30% of the time.

Primers for the PCR totalled 60 Vbeta and 13 Jbeta. TCRdb's table, derived via immunoSEQ multiplex PCR, lists solely in-frame clones and lacks some. The sample consists of about 38,000 clones, 86% of them appearing once. This chain links TRBV4-3 with TRBJ1-6, with a weak D call TRBD1 (6 bases). The receptor comes from a woman in her thirties or forties in good health and CMV-seropositive. Specimen: PBMCs. CDR3 in amino acids: CASSQAGFGGASPLHF. DNA of the CDR3: TGCGCCAGCAGCCAAGCGGGTTTCGGGGGGGCTTCACCCCTCCACTTT.